The 14 T cell receptor beta chains presented below share a single source sample, sequenced in a study of OX40 agonist ivuxolimab in advanced cancers. Libraries were prepared by immunoSEQ multiplex PCR; TCRdb keeps only in-frame clonotypes and omits some of them. This sample has approximately 40,000 clones, with approximately 91% found just once. The source material was CD4+ or CD8+ T cells sorted from blood, sampled in a trial of the OX40 agonist ivuxolimab. The receptors stem from an adult with an advanced solid tumor such as melanoma, head and neck, liver or kidney cancer.

CDR3 bases: TGCGCCAGCAGCCAAAGGTCCGGGACTAGCGGGAGGAGCTCCTACAATGAGCAGTTCTTC. Translation gives CASSQRSGTSGRSSYNEQFF. The chain recombines TRBV4-1 with TRBJ2-1; the match to TRBD2 covers 15 bases. J lost 0 bases, V lost 2 bases, and 8 bases had no gene match. Per the germline V gene, CDR1 is MGHRA and CDR2 is YSYEKL. The CDR3 length is 20 residues.

This clone is a singleton in its sample. This CDR3 is CASSQEGSRTNEQFF. In DNA form, the CDR3 reads TGTGCCAGCAGCCAAGAAGGGTCTAGAACTAATGAGCAGTTCTTC. The V call is TRBV4-2, the J call TRBJ2-1; D is unresolved. CDR1 and CDR2 from the germline V gene are LGHNA and YNFKEQ. The CDR3 has 15 residues. V was clipped by 0 bases and J by 7 bases, with 13 bases between them.

This chain links TRBV6-6 with TRBJ2-7; 11 nucleotides agree with TRBD1. The CDR3 is made up of 15 amino acids. Germline CDR1 and CDR2: MNHNY and SVGAGI (reference sequence). Trimming removed 6 bases from V and 5 bases from J; junction bases left unmatched: 9. The CDR3 sequence is CASRPPGQGVHEQYF. The CDR3 DNA reads as TGTGCCAGCAGGCCTCCGGGACAGGGGGTCCACGAGCAGTACTTC.

The chain combines TRBV7-2 with TRBJ2-2; 10 bases are a match to TRBD2. The V segment lost 6 bases and the J segment 0 bases; nucleotides outside the gene matches: 10. The CDR3 extends over 18 amino acids. CDR1 is SGHTA and CDR2 is FQGNSA in the germline V gene. CDR3 bases: TGTGCCAGCAGATATAGCGGGAGGTCTCCCGCGAACACCGGGGAGCTGTTTTTT. Protein: CASRYSGRSPANTGELFF.

This sequence joins TRBV7-3 and TRBJ2-5, with a weak D call TRBD1 (5 bases). This CDR3 has 16 residues. The V end was cut by 4 bases, the J end by 4 bases, with 19 bases between. The germline gives CDR1 SGHTA, CDR2 FQGTGA. The CDR3, as DNA: TGTGCCAGCAGCTCAAAAGTAGGGGTTGGAATAGAGACCCAGTACTTC. This codes for CASSSKVGVGIETQYF.

The chain carries TRBV5-3 and TRBJ2-7, with 8 bases fitting TRBD2. TRBV5-3 falls under the ORF class, with uncertain function. CDR3 length: 15 amino acids. The ends lost 5 bases at V and 4 bases at J; junction bases unmatched: 11. This CDR3 reads CARSPDPAGAYEQYF. In DNA, the CDR3 is TGTGCCAGAAGTCCGGACCCAGCGGGAGCTTACGAGCAGTACTTC.

V gene TRBV27 combines with J gene TRBJ2-2; 7 bases line up with TRBD1. V lost 5 bases, J lost 5 bases, and 14 bases stayed unmatched. The CDR3 contains 17 residues. Germline V lookup: CDR1 MNHEY, CDR2 SMNVEV (reference sequence). The CDR3, as DNA: TGTGCCAGCAGTACCCGACCGGGACAGTGGGGGACCGGGGAGCTGTTTTTT. Translation gives CASSTRPGQWGTGELFF.

As DNA, the CDR3 is TGTGCCAGCAGTGACGATTTCCAAGAGACCCAGTACTTC. This encodes CASSDDFQETQYF. The chain couples TRBV25-1 to TRBJ2-5; no reliable D call. V was shortened by 3 bases and J by 1 base, with 6 bases between the two germline ends. The CDR3 length is 13 residues. The germline CDR1 and CDR2 sequences are MGHDK and SYGVNS.

The gene calls are TRBV7-8 and TRBJ1-4; 12 bases fit TRBD1. Germline V CDR1 and CDR2: SGHVS, FQNEAQ. CDR3 size: 19 residues. V trimming: 5 bases; J trimming: 4 bases; junction bases outside the gene matches: 14. The CDR3 DNA is TGTGCCAGCAGCACTAGAACCGGGACAGGGGGCGCAGTTAATGAAAAACTGTTTTTT. This codes for CASSTRTGTGGAVNEKLFF.

The J gene is TRBJ2-3, the V gene TRBV14; 14 nucleotides align to TRBD2. In germline, CDR1 is SGHDN, CDR2 FVKESK. V trimming: 2 bases; J trimming: 3 bases; junction bases outside the gene matches: 4. CDR3 size: 17 residues. In DNA form, the CDR3 reads TGTGCCAGCAGCCAATGGGGACTAGCGGGAGTGACAGATACGCAGTATTTT. Its protein is CASSQWGLAGVTDTQYF.

The chain recombines TRBV6-1 with TRBJ2-7; a weak D match, TRBD2 (6 bases). The CDR3 loop spans 15 amino acids. Germline V lookup: CDR1 MNHNS, CDR2 SASEGT. Trimming stripped 8 bases from V and 6 bases from J, with 23 bases between. CDR3 coding DNA: TGTGCCAGCCTGCGCGGGGCAGTGGGAGAGGGCGAGCAGTACTTC. The encoded protein is CASLRGAVGEGEQYF.

V usage is TRBV6-1 and J usage is TRBJ1-4; 9 bases fit TRBD1. Trimming at V came to 6 bases and at J to 6 bases, leaving 8 bases not matched to a gene. The CDR3 extends over 15 amino acids. Per germline, CDR1 MNHNS and CDR2 SASEGT. Here the CDR3 reads CASSAGTGPYEKLFF. The CDR3, as DNA: TGTGCCAGCAGCGCCGGGACAGGGCCATATGAAAAACTGTTTTTT.

CDR3 coding DNA: TGTGCCAGCAGCCGGCCCGGGACTAAGAGCTCCTACGAGCAGTACTTC. It is translated as CASSRPGTKSSYEQYF. The V and J genes are TRBV5-6 and TRBJ2-7; 7 bases match TRBD2. The CDR3 has 16 residues. Germline V lookup: CDR1 SGHDT, CDR2 YYEEEE. V lost 4 bases and J lost 0; bases outside the gene matches: 10.

This clone is a singleton in its sample. The chain has TRBV6-6 and TRBJ1-2, with D unresolved. Germline V CDR1 and CDR2: MNHNY, SVGAGI (reference sequence). The CDR3 has 13 amino acids. V lost 5 bases to trimming and J lost 4 bases, with 11 bases between them. The CDR3 region is CASSADRIYGYTF. CDR3 DNA sequence: TGTGCCAGCAGTGCTGACCGGATCTATGGCTACACCTTC.